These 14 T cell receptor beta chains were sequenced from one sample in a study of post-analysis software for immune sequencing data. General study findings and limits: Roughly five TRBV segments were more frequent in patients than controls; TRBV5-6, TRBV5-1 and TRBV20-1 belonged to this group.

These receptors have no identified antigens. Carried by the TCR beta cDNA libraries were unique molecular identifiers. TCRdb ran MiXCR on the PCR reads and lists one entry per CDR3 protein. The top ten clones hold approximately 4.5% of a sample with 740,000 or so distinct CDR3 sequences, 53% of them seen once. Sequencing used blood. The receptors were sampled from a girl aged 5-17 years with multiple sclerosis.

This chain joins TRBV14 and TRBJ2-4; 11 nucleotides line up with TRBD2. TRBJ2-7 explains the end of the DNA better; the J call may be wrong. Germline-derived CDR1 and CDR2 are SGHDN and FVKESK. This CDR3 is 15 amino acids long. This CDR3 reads CASSTLAGGIHEQYF. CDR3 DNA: TGTGCCAGCAGCACGTTAGCGGGGGGGATTCACGAGCAGTACTTC.

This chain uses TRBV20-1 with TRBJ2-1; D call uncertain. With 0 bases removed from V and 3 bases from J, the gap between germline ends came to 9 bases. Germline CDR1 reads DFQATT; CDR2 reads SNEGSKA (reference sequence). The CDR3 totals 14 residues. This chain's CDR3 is CSARDLRIYNEQFF. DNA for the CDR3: TGCAGTGCTAGAGATTTGCGGATCTACAATGAGCAGTTCTTC.

The CDR3 spells CASSRASGTRYYNEQFF. The CDR3 DNA reads TGTGCCAGCAGTCGAGCTAGCGGGACCCGATATTACAATGAGCAGTTCTTC. The J gene is TRBJ2-1, the V gene TRBV6-1; the match to TRBD2 covers 9 bases. The trim removed 5 bases at V and 4 bases at J, leaving 12 bases unmatched. The CDR3 sequence is 17 residues long. Looked up from germline, CDR1 is MNHNS and CDR2 is SASEGT.

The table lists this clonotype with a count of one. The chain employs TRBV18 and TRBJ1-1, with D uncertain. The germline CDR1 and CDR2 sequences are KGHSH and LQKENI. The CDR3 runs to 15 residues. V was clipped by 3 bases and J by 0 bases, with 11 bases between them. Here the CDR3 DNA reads TGTGCCAGCTCACCTAACGAAAGGATGAACACTGAAGCTTTCTTT. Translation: CASSPNERMNTEAFF.

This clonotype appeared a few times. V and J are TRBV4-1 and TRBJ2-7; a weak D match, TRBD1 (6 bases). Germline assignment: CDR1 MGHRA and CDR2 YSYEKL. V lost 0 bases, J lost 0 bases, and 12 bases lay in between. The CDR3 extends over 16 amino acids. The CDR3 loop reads CASSQDPGVPSYEQYF. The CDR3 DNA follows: TGCGCCAGCAGCCAAGATCCAGGGGTCCCCTCCTACGAGCAGTACTTC.

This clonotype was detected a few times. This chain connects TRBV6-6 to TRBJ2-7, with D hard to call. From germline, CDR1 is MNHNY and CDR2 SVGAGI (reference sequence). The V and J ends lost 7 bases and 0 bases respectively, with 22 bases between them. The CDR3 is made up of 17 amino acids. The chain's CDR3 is CASTATLPGGPSYEQYF. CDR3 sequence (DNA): TGTGCCAGCACCGCGACCCTTCCTGGCGGACCCTCCTACGAGCAGTACTTC.

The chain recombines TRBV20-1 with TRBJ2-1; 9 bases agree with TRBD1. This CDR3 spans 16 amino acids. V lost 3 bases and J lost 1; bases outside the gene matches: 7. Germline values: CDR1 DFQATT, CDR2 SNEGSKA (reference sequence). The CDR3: CSARSGQGGSYNEQFF. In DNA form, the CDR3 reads TGCAGTGCTAGGTCGGGACAGGGTGGGTCCTACAATGAGCAGTTCTTC.

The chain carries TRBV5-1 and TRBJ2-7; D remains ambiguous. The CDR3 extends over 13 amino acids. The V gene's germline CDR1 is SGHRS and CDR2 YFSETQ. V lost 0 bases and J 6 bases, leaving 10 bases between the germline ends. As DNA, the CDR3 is TGCGCCAGCAGCTTGGGTGACGGACGCGAGCAGTACTTC. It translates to CASSLGDGREQYF.

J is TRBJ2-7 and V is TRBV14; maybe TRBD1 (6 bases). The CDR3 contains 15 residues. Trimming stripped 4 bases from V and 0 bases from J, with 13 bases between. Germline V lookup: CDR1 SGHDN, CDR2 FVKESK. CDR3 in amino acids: CASSRTGTPSYEQYF. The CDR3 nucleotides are TGTGCCAGCAGCCGTACCGGGACACCCTCCTACGAGCAGTACTTC.

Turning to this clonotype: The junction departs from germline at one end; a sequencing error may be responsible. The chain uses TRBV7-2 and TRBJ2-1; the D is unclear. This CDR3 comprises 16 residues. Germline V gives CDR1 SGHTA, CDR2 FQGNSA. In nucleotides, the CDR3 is TGTGCCGGCAGCCGCCAGATAGCCATCACATACAATGAGCAGTTCTTC. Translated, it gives CAGSRQIAITYNEQFF.

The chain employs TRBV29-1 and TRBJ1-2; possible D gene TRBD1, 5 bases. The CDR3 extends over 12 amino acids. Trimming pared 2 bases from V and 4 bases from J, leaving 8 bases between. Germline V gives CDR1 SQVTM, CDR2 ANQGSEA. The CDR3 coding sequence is TGCAGCGTTGAAAGGCAGGGCTATGGCTACACCTTC. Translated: CSVERQGYGYTF.

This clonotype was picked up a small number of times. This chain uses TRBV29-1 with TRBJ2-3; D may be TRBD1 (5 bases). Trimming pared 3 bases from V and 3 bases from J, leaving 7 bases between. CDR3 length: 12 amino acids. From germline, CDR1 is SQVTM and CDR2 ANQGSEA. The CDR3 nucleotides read TGCAGCGTTGAGGGGCCGACAGATACGCAGTATTTT. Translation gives CSVEGPTDTQYF.

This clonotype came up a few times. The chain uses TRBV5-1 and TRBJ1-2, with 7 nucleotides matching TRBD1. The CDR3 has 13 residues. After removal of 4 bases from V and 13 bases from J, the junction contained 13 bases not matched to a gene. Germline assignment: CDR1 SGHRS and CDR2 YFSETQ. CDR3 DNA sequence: TGCGCCAGCAGCGCCCCGGAGGGGGCGCCTGTCACCTTC. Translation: CASSAPEGAPVTF.

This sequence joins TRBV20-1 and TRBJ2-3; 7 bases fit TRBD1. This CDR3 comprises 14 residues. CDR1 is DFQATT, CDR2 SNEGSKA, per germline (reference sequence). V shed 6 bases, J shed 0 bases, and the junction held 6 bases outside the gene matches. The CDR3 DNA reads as TGCAGTGCAGACAGGGTAGGAAGCACAGATACGCAGTATTTT. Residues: CSADRVGSTDTQYF.